Listed here is a single T cell receptor (beta chain). Its cognate antigen is unknown. Germline V gene sequence: CDR1 MDHEN, CDR2 SYDVKM. The CDR3 extends over 13 amino acids. These data are taken from a study of beta chain features in type 1 diabetes. Turning to the study itself: There were around 110 million sorted cells examined across all samples.

CD4+ naive, central memory, regulatory and stem cell-like memory cells were sorted via CD45RO/CCR7/CD25/CD127/CD95/CD27. Overall study results and limits: Patients with Type 1 diabetes showed moderately but significantly shorter TCRB CDR3s in all four CD4+ subsets. Equally in patients and controls, shorter templates might have been favored by PCR.

cDNA synthesis used the whole RNA isolate, giving expressed TCRB sequences. Method: immunoSEQ multiplex PCR; TCRdb's copy keeps in-frame clones and lacks some. The data show around 130,000 clones, with 9% seen just once and over 0.6% held by the top ten. The TCR was taken from a man under 40 with type 1 diabetes. The V and J genes are TRBV28 and TRBJ2-7, with 10 bases aligning to TRBD1. The material sequenced was central memory CD4+ T cells from blood. The CDR3 nucleotides read TGTGCGGGCCCCCGGGACAGGGGTTCCGAGCAGTACTTC. Translating gives CAGPRDRGSEQYF.